This entry features one TCR beta chain sequence. It has no known antigen specificity. Per-base qualities were not stored, and no clone one base away is much larger. Its CDR3 holds 19 amino acids, cysteine through phenylalanine. Left in the record is the CDR3 DNA by itself, 57 bases read in frame from the first base. After removal of 0 bases from V and 5 bases from J, the junction retains 13 bases not matched to a gene. CDR1 and CDR2, looked up from the germline V gene, are MGHRA and YSYEKL. The cohort was made up of 666 healthy bone marrow donors. Cohort members were all nominally healthy when sampled, although unrecorded immune exposures were likely present. The donor was CMV seropositive and was included in the group of about 290 seropositive cohort members. Each donor provided a peripheral blood sample, and peripheral blood mononuclear cells were used for TCR beta sequencing. Genomic DNA extraction from the blood cell samples was performed with the Qiagen DNeasy Blood Extraction Kit.

Libraries were prepared through the immunoSEQ multiplex PCR assay. A mixture of 60 forward primers for TCR Vbeta segments and 13 reverse primers for TCR Jbeta segments was used in the multiplex PCR. The CDR3 region of rearranged TCR beta genes was amplified from genomic DNA by a multiplex PCR assay. Amplified TCR beta libraries were sequenced as 87-base-pair reads on the Illumina HiSeq System. From the authors' description of their analysis: In a later analysis, tens of millions of unique TCR beta chains were counted across the 500 to 850 repertoires, and around 11 million of these chains were shared by at least two donors. Raw reads were error-corrected and collapsed into unique sequences with a nearest-neighbor algorithm that merged closely related sequences to remove PCR and sequencing errors. CDR3 sequences were aligned to IMGT reference sequences to assign V, D and J gene segments. Each retained sequence needed at least a six-nucleotide match to both a V gene segment and a J gene segment. A rearrangement was called productive if the CDR3 had no stop codons and remained in frame with V and J, and every other rearrangement was called non-productive. CDR3 was defined according to IMGT convention as the region running from the second conserved V-encoded cysteine to the conserved J-encoded phenylalanine. In an earlier analysis of around 540 of the donors, sequences lacking an unambiguous match to a single V gene segment were excluded. In an earlier analysis of 450 to 700 of the donors, V segments were called functional above 56.7% productive rearrangements and were called segregating when the between-donor standard deviation exceeded 5%. To diagnose cytomegalovirus status from the catalog of TCR beta chain sequences, a statistical classification framework was built. V and J gene assignment, in a later analysis, came from comparing TCR nucleotide sequences with IMGT/GENE-DB human TR gene sequences. A later analysis assigned CDR3 sequences and most-parsimonious VDJ recombination scenarios with the TCRdist pipeline. A later analysis defined each TCR beta chain by its CDR3 amino acid sequence plus V-gene family, and excluded reads lacking a unique V-gene family. To address suspected cross-contamination and a sequencing artifact, a later analysis removed 450 to 700 highly shared, low-generation-probability nucleotide sequences. In a later analysis, a clonal expansion index for each public chain was calculated from normalized within-repertoire ranks of inferred template counts. Generation probabilities in a later analysis came from a VDJ recombination model fitted to out-of-frame rearrangements, and those results were checked against IGoR. A later analysis scored TCR-TCR, TCR-HLA and TCR-CMV co-occurrence with hypergeometric tests, applying a repertoire-size bias correction to TCR pairs. To estimate false discovery rates, a later analysis permuted the HLA or CMV assignments 20 times. In a later analysis, co-occurring TCRs were grouped using DBSCAN, with TCRdist sequence similarity added in when clustering inside HLA-allele-positive subsets. Co-occurrence clustering excluded repertoires with fewer than 30,000 or more than 120,000 public chains, plus five with anomalous nucleotide sharing. TCRdb stores this immuneACCESS table with in-frame sequences only. Part of the clones is absent; in the studies checked, under half of the shortfall reflects unresolved V genes, and no reason is known for the rest. Clone size and the V and J calls come from that table; the DNA yielded D and trimming. The sample table shows roughly 240,000 clones, and roughly 87% are seen once. 5.4% of the sample comes from the top ten.

These data originate in a study of cytomegalovirus exposure and HLA in healthy donors (dated by TCRdb to the late 2010s). Regarding the research as a whole: In an earlier analysis of 550 to 750 of the donors, around 300 Gb of sequence data and just under 120 million unique TCR beta sequences from about 179 million T cells were reported. The study profiled the T cell repertoires of fewer than 850 subjects by immunosequencing and related them to cytomegalovirus serostatus. Roughly 300 gigabases of sequencing data and around 80 million unique TCR sequences made up an early release that covered around 640 HLA-typed donors. The study aimed to test whether signatures of past pathogen exposure could be identified by cataloging public T cell receptors. A later genetic analysis used genome-wide SNP genotypes for 398 of the 666 donors, treating that subset as a discovery cohort. HLA typing included class I and class II loci at four-digit resolution. On average, about 240,000 unique TCR beta nucleotide sequences were sequenced per donor among about 400 genotyped donors of the cohort, with 15% to 20% of those sequences being non-productive. Four to six DR-DQ haplotypes were handled as single units for association and clustering because linkage in the cohort was strong. All discovery cohort repertoires had been generated on a single sequencing platform. Rather than using new phenotypic data, the later analysis identified candidate immune exposures from TCR beta sequences and from how often those sequences occurred across donors. Among the roughly 370 genotyped donors, under 90% belonged to the genetic ancestry cluster associated with self-reported Caucasian donors. The number of donors typed differed by locus, with roughly 629-640 for A, B, C, DRB1 and DQB1, approximately 500 for DQA1, 606 for DPA1, and approximately 470 for DPB1. Donor age, sex, ethnicity and CMV serostatus were collected together with the repertoire data. An earlier analysis of around 540 of the donors applied high-throughput TCR beta sequencing to assess whether each TCR beta V gene segment acted as functional or pseudogenic. A later analysis re-examined previously published TCR beta repertoires from several hundred donors and added high-resolution HLA genotyping to investigate patterns of TCR occurrence. In addition to the first cohort of approximately 650 subjects, a separate validation cohort of 120 different subjects was used. High-throughput TCR immunosequencing, statistical association of individual TCRs with disease status, and machine learning were combined to predict cytomegalovirus infection status.

Findings and caveats that apply to the study as a whole: Because some donors lacked HLA typing at each locus, the association tests relied only on the typed subset. The presence/absence analyses assumed that sequencing depth was roughly uniform across donors, and that assumption may not be true. Because counts were too low, seventeen rarely observed V segments, including chromosome 9 orphons, were excluded from the earlier analysis of 587 of the donors. Most TCR sequences were observed very rarely across donors, whereas some public TCRs were present in many individuals. The sequencing pipeline was judged likely to have produced a cluster of highly shared sequence variants as a technical artifact. In both the original and validation cohorts, the classifier was reported to diagnose cytomegalovirus status with high specificity and sensitivity. At a false discovery rate of 0.05, a later analysis linked some 18,000 TCR beta sequences to specific HLA alleles. According to a later analysis, parvovirus B19, influenza, CMV and Epstein-Barr virus appeared linked to several top co-occurrence clusters. An earlier analysis of around 500 of the donors showed that most TCR beta V segments appeared in productive rearrangements either about 87% or about 30% of the time, which broadly matched IMGT annotations. According to a later analysis, most CMV-associated TCR beta chains appeared to be HLA-restricted, and the HLA associations seemed to be driven largely by CMV exposure. According to the authors, the approach could potentially be generalized to other disease states and immunological phenotypes. Compared with equally common non-associated chains, HLA-associated TCR beta chains in a later analysis were more clonally expanded and had lower generation probabilities. According to a later genetic analysis, donors in an Asian-associated ancestry cluster had fewer N-insertions in productive TCRs than the approximately 650-donor mean. A further reported finding was that TCR beta sequences accurately predicted the HLA-A and HLA-B alleles for most subjects in the first cohort. According to a later analysis, TCR association rates differed among HLA loci, with DRB1 alleles showing the most associated TCRs and HLA-C alleles showing the fewest. For the cohort, immune exposure information was limited to CMV serostatus. In vitro tests confirmed that a few of the cytomegalovirus-associated TCR beta chains recognize cytomegalovirus antigens. In a later genetic analysis, a missense DCLRE1C variant was associated with V-gene and J-gene trimming of TCR beta chains, and the association was replicated in an independent cohort. The study listed around 160 TCR beta chains as associated with cytomegalovirus. Some IMGT-functional V segments, including TRBV6-2 and TRBV6-3, could not be distinguished by the 87-base-pair reads and were therefore excluded. When HLA alleles, especially DR and DQ, strongly co-occurred, TCR associations were difficult to assign to individual alleles. This cohort had only TCR beta chains sequenced, and the lack of alpha or paired-chain data limited which features could be detected. Correlated functional status among segregating V segments might be attributable to linkage disequilibrium, but an unknown experimental factor could not be ruled out.

The rearrangement combines TRBV4-1 with TRBJ2-1; TRBD2 aligns with 10 central bases. The sequence derives from a woman aged 40 to 55 in good health and CMV-seropositive. The sequencing sample was made of PBMCs. The CDR3 reads CASSQDRNSGGRPHNEQFF. The base sequence is TGCGCCAGCAGCCAAGATCGGAATAGCGGGGGGCGCCCTCACAATGAGCAGTTCTTC.